The next 3 T cell receptor beta chains were all read from a single sample in a study of lymphopenia after photon versus proton radiotherapy. Sequenced by immunoSEQ multiplex PCR; TCRdb stores in-frame clones only, minus some. The repertoire holds approximately 6,800 clones, with roughly 90% as singletons. The sequences come from peripheral blood, collected from a patient treated with photon-based radiotherapy. Every receptor here comes from a man aged 55-75 years with cholangiocarcinoma.

The chain links TRBV27 to TRBJ2-3, with 11 nucleotides matching TRBD2. Trimming took 4 bases from V and 5 from J; bases not matched to a gene: 5. CDR3 size: 15 residues. CDR1 MNHEY and CDR2 SMNVEV come from the germline V gene (reference sequence). CDR3 coding DNA: TGTGCCAGCAGTTCCCTAGCGGGAGGTAAAGATACGCAGTATTTT. It yields the protein CASSSLAGGKDTQYF.

The rearrangement links TRBV5-4 to TRBJ2-3, with 8 nucleotides matching TRBD2. From germline, CDR1 is SGHNT and CDR2 YYREEE (reference sequence). The V segment lost 3 bases and the J segment 0 bases; nucleotides outside the gene matches: 9. The CDR3 extends over 17 amino acids. The chain's CDR3 is CASSSAGALISTDTQYF. The DNA for the CDR3 is TGTGCCAGCAGCTCAGCGGGGGCCCTGATAAGCACAGATACGCAGTATTTT.

The genes are TRBV4-1 and TRBJ2-7, with D possibly being TRBD1 or TRBD2 (6 bases each). CDR1 and CDR2 from the germline V gene are MGHRA and YSYEKL. Trimming removed 1 base from V and 2 bases from J, with 9 bases in between. CDR3 size: 14 residues. CDR3 DNA sequence: TGCGCCAGCAGCCAAGCGGGGGCTGCCTACGAGCAGTACTTC. As protein: CASSQAGAAYEQYF.